The present entry profiles one T cell receptor beta chain with its context. The entry originates in a study of blood T cell repertoires in COVID-19. Across the whole study: Spain, Italy and the United States supplied samples that represented acute and convalescent COVID-19.

CDR3 length equals 15 residues. Between the trimmed V and J ends, which lost 4 bases and 9 bases, there was a span of 19 bases. CDR1 and CDR2 from the germline V gene are MGHRA and YSYEKL. Study processing details: Amplification of reference gene primers provided the estimated nucleated cell counts. Generated by immunoSEQ multiplex PCR, the TCRdb table keeps only in-frame clones and is missing some. From that table come the V and J calls and clone size; the DNA was used to work out D and trimming. This sample has about 170,000 clones, with 88% found just once. Sequenced material: peripheral blood. The receptor was derived from a man aged 55 to 70 with acute or convalescent COVID-19. The V gene is TRBV4-1, the J gene TRBJ2-4, with D tentatively TRBD2 (5 bases). CDR3 loop: CASSPGNLAHSIQYF. In DNA, the CDR3 is TGCGCCAGCAGCCCGGGGAACCTAGCTCATTCCATTCAGTACTTC.